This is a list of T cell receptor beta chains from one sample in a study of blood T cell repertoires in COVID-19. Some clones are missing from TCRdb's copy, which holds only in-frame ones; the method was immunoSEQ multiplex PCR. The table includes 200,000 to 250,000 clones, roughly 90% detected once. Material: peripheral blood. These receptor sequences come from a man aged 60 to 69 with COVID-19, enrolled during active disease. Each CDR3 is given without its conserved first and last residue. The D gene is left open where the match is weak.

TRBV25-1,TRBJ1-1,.,ASSESYFGNTEAF
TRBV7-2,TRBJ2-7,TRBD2,ASSQSAGGPHEQY
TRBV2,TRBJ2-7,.,ASRTGGDLYEQY
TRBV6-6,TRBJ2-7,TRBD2,ASSYLRSGRREQY
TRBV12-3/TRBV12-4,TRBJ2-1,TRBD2,ASSFKRGDEQF
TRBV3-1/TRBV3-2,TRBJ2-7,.,ASSQLGLRYEQY
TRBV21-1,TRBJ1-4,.,ASSKGEGDRTYTNEKLF
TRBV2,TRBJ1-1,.,ASKWGGRNTEAF
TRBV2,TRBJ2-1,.,ASGREALSSYNEQF
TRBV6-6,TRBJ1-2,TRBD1,ASSPTGTYGYT
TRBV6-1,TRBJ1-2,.,ASSDRVYGYT
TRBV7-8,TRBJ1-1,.,ASSLAFPRTNTEAF
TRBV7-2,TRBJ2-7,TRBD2,ASSPGSVAGVHEQY
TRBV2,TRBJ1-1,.,ASKVQGGRAEAF
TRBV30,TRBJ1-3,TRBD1,AWSGDRGNTIY
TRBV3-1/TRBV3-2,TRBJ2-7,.,ASSQDRGLTFEQY
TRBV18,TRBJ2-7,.,ASSPGLGGYEQY
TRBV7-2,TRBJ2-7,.,ASSLRLGGSRAGVEQY
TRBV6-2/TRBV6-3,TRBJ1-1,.,ASSATSGATEAF
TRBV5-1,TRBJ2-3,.,ASTQGSTDTQY
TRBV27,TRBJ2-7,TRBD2,ASSLGAGAYEQY
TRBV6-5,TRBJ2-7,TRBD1,ASTPRQGRAYEQY
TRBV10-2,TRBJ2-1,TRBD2,ATRGPSGTFNNEQF
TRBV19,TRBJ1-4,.,ASSWTANEKLF
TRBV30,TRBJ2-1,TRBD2,AWSVTSPYNEQF
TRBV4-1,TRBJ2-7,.,ASSQASGGRGLG
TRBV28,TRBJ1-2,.,ASSLRGSDGYT